This T cell receptor beta chain emerged from a study of cytomegalovirus exposure and HLA in healthy donors. Whole-study context: Out of 180 million or so T cells, an earlier analysis found 117 million unique TCR beta sequences in total.

Use of 60 Vbeta and 13 Jbeta primers characterized the PCR. Method: immunoSEQ multiplex PCR; TCRdb's copy keeps in-frame clones and lacks some. The sample holds some 160,000 clones. Germline V gene sequence: CDR1 SGHKS, CDR2 YYEKEE (reference sequence). The V segment lost 2 bases and the J segment 5 bases; nucleotides outside the gene matches: 11. The CDR3 consists of 17 residues. The chain has TRBV5-5 and TRBJ2-5; TRBD2 aligns across 11 bases. Sequencing used PBMCs. This sequence originates from a man younger than 45 in good health and CMV-seronegative. CDR3 nucleotide sequence: TGTGCCAGCAGCTTTCTAGCGGGAGGCCCGAATTCCGAGACCCAGTACTTC. Encoded protein: CASSFLAGGPNSETQYF.